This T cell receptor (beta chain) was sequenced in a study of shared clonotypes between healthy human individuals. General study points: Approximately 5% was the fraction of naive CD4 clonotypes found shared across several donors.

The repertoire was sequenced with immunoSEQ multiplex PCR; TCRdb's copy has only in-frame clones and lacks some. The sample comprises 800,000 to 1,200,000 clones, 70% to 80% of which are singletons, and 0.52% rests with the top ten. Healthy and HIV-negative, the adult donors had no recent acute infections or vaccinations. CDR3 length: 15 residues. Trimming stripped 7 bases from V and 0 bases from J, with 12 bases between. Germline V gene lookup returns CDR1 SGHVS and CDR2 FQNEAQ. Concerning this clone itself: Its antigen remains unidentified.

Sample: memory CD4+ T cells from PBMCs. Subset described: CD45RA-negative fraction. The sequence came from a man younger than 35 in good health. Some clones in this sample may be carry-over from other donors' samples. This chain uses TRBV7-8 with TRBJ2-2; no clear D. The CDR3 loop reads CASNVQPANTGELFF. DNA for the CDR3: TGTGCCAGCAATGTACAGCCCGCGAACACCGGGGAGCTGTTTTTT.